Given below is one TCR beta chain in context. This CDR3 region has 12 residues. Trimming took 3 bases from V and 11 from J; bases not matched to a gene: 3. Germline CDR1 is SGHNT and CDR2 is YYREEE (reference sequence). Only in-frame clones appear in the TCRdb table, and some are missing; sequencing was by immunoSEQ multiplex PCR. Among about 160,000 clones listed, 88% were seen once. The data derive from a study of blood T cell repertoires in COVID-19. Study at large: T cells, B-cell-depleted T cells, or PBMCs supplied cDNA or gDNA.

The material sequenced was PBMCs or T cells enriched from blood (not recorded which). The source is a woman in her 50s who had recovered from COVID-19. J is TRBJ1-1 and V is TRBV5-4, with 11 bases matching TRBD1. CDR3 nucleotide sequence: TGTGCCAGCAGCTGGGACAGGGGGGTCGCTTTCTTT. It translates to CASSWDRGVAFF.